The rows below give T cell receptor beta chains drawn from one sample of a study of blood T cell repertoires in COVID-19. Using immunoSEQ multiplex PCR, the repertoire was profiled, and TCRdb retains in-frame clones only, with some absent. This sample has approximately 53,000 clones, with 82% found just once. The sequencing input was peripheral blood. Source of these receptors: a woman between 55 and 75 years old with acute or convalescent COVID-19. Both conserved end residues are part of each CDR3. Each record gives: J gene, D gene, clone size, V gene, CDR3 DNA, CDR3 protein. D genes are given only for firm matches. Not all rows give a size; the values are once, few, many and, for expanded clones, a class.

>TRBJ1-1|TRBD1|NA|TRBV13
TGTGCCAGCAGCTCAGGCCTACAGGGGACGCGGGCGAACACTGAAGCTTTCTTT
CASSSGLQGTRANTEAFF
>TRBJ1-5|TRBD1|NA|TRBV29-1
TGCAGCGTCGGGACAGGGGGCGGTCAGCCCCAGCATTTT
CSVGTGGGQPQHF
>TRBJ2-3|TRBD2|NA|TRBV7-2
TGTGCCAGCAGCTTAGTCGCTAGCGGGGGGGCCTGGTCAGATACGCAGTATTTT
CASSLVASGGAWSDTQYF
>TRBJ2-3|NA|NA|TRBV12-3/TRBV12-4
TGTGCCAGCAGTTTAGCCGAGACAGATACGCAGTATTTT
CASSLAETDTQYF
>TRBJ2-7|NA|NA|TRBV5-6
TGTGCCAGCAGCTTGGGCCCTGACACCCCCTACGAGCAGTACTTC
CASSLGPDTPYEQYF
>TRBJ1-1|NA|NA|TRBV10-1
TGCGCCAGCAGTGAGCGGGGATCTGGAGCTTTCTTT
CASSERGSGAFF
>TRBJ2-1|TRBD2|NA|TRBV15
TGTGCCACCAGCAGAGCTGAGCGGGGGTACAATGAGCAGTTCTTC
CATSRAERGYNEQFF
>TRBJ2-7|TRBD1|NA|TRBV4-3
TGCGCCAGCAGCCAAGGGCCGGACAGGGGCCCCTACGAGCAGTACTTC
CASSQGPDRGPYEQYF
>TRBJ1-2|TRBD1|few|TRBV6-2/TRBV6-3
TGTGCCAGCAGTCGGAGACAGGGGGACGGCTACACCTTC
CASSRRQGDGYTF
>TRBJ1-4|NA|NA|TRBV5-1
TGCGCCAGCAGCCAGACAGATAATGAAAAACTGTTTTTT
CASSQTDNEKLFF
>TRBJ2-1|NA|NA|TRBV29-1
TGCAGCGTTGAAGATCAAAACAATGAGCAGTTCTTC
CSVEDQNNEQFF
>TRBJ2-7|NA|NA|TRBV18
TGTGCCAGCTCGCCAAGTCCATCACAGGGTGGCCACGAGCAGTACTTC
CASSPSPSQGGHEQYF
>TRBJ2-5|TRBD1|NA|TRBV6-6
TGTGCCAGCAATCCAGGGACAGGGCAAGAGACCCAGTACTTC
CASNPGTGQETQYF
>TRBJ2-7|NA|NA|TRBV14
TGTGCCAGCAGCCAAGTCGCTAGGTCAGGGGTACCCTACGAGCAGTACTTC
CASSQVARSGVPYEQYF
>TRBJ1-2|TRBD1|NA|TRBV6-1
TGTGCCAGCAGTCCGAGACAGGGTTACACCTTC
CASSPRQGYTF
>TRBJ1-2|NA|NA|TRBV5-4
TGTGCCAGCAGCATCGGGGGGAACTATGGCTACACCTTC
CASSIGGNYGYTF
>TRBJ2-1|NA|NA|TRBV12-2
TGTGCAAGTCGCTTAGCGAGAAGGCAGGGACTAGCGGGGGGACCCCAGGGGAACAATGAGCAGTTCTTC
CASRLARRQGLAGGPQGNNEQFF
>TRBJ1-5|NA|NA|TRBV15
TGTGCCACCAGCAGAGAAAGGGCCGGGGAGCCCCAGCATTTT
CATSRERAGEPQHF
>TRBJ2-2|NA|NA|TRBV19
TGTGCCAGTAGTAGTCTGACAGGAAGGAACACCGGGGAGCTGTTTTTT
CASSSLTGRNTGELFF
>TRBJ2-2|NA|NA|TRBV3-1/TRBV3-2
TGTGCCAGCAGTCTTAGTTCCGTCACCGGGGAGCTGTTTTTT
CASSLSSVTGELFF
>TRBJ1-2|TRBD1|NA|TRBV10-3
TGTGCCATCACCGCGGAGGACAGGCGATATGGCTACACCTTC
CAITAEDRRYGYTF
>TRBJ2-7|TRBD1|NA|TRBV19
TGTGCCAGTAGTAATGGACAGGGGTTCGACGAGCAGTACTTC
CASSNGQGFDEQYF
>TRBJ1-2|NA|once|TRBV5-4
TGTGCCAGCAACACCCAGGGAAACTATGGCTACACCTTC
CASNTQGNYGYTF
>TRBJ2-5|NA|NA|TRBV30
TGTGCCTGGAGTCCAGCGGTCGAGACCCAGTACTTC
CAWSPAVETQYF
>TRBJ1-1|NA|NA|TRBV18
TGTGCCAGCTCACCAACCACCGGGACAAAGAACACTGAAGCTTTCTTT
CASSPTTGTKNTEAFF
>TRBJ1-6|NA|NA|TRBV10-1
TGCGCCAGCAGTCCCAGCCGGGATTCACCCCTCCACTTT
CASSPSRDSPLHF
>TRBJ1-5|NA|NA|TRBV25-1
TGTGCCAGCTCCAATACAGATAGCAATCAGCCCCAGCATTTT
CASSNTDSNQPQHF
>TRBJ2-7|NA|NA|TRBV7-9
TGTGCCAGCAGCCTAGCGATGGGGCAGACCTACGAGCAGTACTTC
CASSLAMGQTYEQYF
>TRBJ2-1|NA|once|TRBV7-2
TGTGCCAGCAGCTTAGTATCGGGTGAGCAGTTCTTC
CASSLVSGEQFF
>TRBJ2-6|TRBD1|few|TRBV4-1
TGCGCCAGCAGTCTCGGACAGCAGGGGGCTGGGGCCAACGTCCTGACTTTC
CASSLGQQGAGANVLTF
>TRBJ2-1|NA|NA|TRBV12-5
TGTGCTAGTGGTTTCATGAGTAATGAGCAGTTCTTC
CASGFMSNEQFF
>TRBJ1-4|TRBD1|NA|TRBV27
TGTGCCAGCAAGCAGGGGGCCAATCTCAATGAAAAACTGTTTTTT
CASKQGANLNEKLFF
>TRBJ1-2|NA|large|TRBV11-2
TGTGCCAGCAACAATCCGGGACAAGTCGTTCATGGCTACACCTTC
CASNNPGQVVHGYTF
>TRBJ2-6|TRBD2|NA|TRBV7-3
TGTGCCAGCAGCCCTGGGGGGGTTCCTGGGGCCAACGTCCTGACTTTC
CASSPGGVPGANVLTF
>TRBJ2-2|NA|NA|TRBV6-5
TGTGCCAGCAGCCCAAACAGTGCCGGGGAGCTGTTTTTT
CASSPNSAGELFF
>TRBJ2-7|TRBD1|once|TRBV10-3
TGTGCCATCAGTGACCCCGGGACAGGAGCCGAGCAGTACTTC
CAISDPGTGAEQYF